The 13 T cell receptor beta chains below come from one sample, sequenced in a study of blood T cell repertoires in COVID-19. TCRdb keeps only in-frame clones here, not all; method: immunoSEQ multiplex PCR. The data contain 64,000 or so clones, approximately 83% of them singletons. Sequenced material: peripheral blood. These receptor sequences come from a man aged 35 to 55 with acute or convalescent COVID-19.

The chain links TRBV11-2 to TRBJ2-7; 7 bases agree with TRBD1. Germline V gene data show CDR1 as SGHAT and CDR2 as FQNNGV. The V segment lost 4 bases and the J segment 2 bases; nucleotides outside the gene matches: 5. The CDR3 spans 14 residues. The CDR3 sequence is CASSSPDRPYEQYF. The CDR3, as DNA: TGTGCCAGCAGCTCCCCGGACAGGCCCTACGAGCAGTACTTC.

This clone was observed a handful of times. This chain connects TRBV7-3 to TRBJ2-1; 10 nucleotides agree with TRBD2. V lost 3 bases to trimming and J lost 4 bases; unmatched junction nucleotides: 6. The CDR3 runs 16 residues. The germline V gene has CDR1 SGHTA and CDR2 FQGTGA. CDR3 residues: CASSFSGGPSYNEQFF. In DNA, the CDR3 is TGTGCCAGCAGCTTTAGCGGGGGGCCCTCATACAATGAGCAGTTCTTC.

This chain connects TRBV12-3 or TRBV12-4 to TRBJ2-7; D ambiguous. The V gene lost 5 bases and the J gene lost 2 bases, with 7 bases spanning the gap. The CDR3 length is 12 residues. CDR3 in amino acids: CASSEHTYEQYF. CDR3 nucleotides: TGTGCCAGCAGTGAACACACCTACGAGCAGTACTTC.

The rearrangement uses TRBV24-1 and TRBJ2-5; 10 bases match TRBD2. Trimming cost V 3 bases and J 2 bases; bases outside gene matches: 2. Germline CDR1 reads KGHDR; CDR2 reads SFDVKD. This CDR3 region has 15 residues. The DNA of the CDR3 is TGTGCCACCAGTGATGTAGCGGGGGGACAAGAGACCCAGTACTTC. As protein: CATSDVAGGQETQYF.

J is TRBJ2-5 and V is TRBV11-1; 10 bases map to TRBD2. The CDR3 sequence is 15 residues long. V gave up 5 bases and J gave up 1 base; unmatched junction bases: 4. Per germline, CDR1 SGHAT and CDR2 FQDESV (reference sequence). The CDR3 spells CASSRRLAGQETQYF. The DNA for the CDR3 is TGTGCCAGCAGCCGAAGACTAGCGGGCCAAGAGACCCAGTACTTC. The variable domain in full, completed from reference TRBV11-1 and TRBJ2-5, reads EAEVAQSPRYKITEKSQAVAFWCDPISGHATLYWYRQILGQGPELLVQFQDESVVDDSQLPKDRFSAERLKGVDSTLKIQPAELGDSAMYLCASSRRLAGQETQYFGPGTRLLVL.

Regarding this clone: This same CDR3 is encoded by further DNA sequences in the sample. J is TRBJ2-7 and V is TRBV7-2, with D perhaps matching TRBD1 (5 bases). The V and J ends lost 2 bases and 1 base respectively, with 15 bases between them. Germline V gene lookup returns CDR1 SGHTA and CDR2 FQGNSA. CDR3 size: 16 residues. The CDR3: CASSLTSRRVSYEQYF. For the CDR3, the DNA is TGTGCCAGCAGCTTAACCTCCCGCAGGGTTTCCTACGAGCAGTACTTC.

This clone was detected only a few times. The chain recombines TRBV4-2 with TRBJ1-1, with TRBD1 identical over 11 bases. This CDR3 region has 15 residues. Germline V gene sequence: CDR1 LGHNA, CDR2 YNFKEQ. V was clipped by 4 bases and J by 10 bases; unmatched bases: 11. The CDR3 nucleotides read TGTGCCAGCAGCCCACAATCGGGGGACAGGGGGGTAGCTTTCTTT. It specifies CASSPQSGDRGVAFF.

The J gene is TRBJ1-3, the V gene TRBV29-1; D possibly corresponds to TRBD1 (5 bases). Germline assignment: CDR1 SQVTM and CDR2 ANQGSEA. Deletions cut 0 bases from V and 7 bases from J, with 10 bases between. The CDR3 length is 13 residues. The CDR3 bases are TGCAGCGTTGAAGACTCGCGGGGGAACACCATATATTTT. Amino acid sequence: CSVEDSRGNTIYF.

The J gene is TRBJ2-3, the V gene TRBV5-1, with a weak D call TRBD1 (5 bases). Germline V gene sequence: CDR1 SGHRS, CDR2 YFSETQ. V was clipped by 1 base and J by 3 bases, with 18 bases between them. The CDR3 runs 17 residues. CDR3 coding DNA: TGCGCCAGCAGCTTGTTAGTCCAGGGCGTAAGGACAGATACGCAGTATTTT. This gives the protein CASSLLVQGVRTDTQYF. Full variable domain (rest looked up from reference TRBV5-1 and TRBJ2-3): KAGVTQTPRYLIKTRGQQVTLSCSPISGHRSVSWYQQTPGQGLQFLFEYFSETQRNKGNFPGRFSGRQFSNSRSEMNVSTLELGDSALYLCASSLLVQGVRTDTQYFGPGTRLTVL.

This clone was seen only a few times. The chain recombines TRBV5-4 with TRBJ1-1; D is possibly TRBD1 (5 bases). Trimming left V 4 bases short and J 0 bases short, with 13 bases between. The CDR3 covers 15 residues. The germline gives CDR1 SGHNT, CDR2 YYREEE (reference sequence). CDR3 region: CASSIRGMMNTEAFF. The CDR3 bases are TGTGCCAGCAGCATACGGGGGATGATGAACACTGAAGCTTTCTTT.

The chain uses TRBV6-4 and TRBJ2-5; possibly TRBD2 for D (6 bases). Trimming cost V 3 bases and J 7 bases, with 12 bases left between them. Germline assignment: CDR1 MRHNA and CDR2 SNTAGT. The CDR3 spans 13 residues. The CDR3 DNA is TGTGCCAGCAGTGATGCCGGGGGAGGGACCCAGTACTTC. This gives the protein CASSDAGGGTQYF.

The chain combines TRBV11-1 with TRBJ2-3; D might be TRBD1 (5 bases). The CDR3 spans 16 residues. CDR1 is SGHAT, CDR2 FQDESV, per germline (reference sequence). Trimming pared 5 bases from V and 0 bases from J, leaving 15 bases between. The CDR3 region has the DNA TGTGCCAGCAGCCCCCTTGTGGGGCCTAGCACAGATACGCAGTATTTT. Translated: CASSPLVGPSTDTQYF.

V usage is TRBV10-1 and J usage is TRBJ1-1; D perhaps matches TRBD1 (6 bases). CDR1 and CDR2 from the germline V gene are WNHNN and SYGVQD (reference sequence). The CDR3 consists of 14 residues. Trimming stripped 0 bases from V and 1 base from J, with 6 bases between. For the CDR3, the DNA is TGCGCCAGCAGTGAGTCGGGACAGAACACTGAAGCTTTCTTT. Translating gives CASSESGQNTEAFF.